What follows are 18 T cell receptor beta chains derived from one specimen sequenced in a study of cytomegalovirus exposure and HLA in healthy donors. Researchers ran the PCR with 60 Vbeta and 13 Jbeta primers. Some clones are missing from TCRdb's copy, which holds only in-frame ones; the method was immunoSEQ multiplex PCR. The sample yields 95,000 to 110,000 clones, over 75% seen once. Sequencing was performed on PBMCs. The source is a woman between 18 and 29 years old in good health and CMV-seropositive.

This clone appeared once. V gene TRBV10-3 combines with J gene TRBJ2-7, with 9 bases matching TRBD2. This CDR3 contains 15 residues. V lost 4 bases and J lost 6; bases outside the gene matches: 10. CDR1 is ENHRY, CDR2 SYGVKD, per germline. The CDR3 sequence: CAISAGLAGPLEQYF. CDR3 sequence (DNA): TGTGCCATCAGTGCGGGGCTAGCGGGACCCCTCGAGCAGTACTTC.

About this clone: A read error is likely, as this CDR3 ends without the conserved phenylalanine or tryptophan. The J gene is TRBJ1-5, the V gene TRBV27, with a tentative D call TRBD1 (5 bases). Germline V gives CDR1 MNHEY, CDR2 SMNVEV (reference sequence). The CDR3 extends over 16 amino acids. V lost 2 bases and J 1 base, leaving 12 bases between the germline ends. The DNA of the CDR3 is TGTGCCAGCAGTTTAGTGGGGGGATGGAGCAATCAGCCCCAGCATGTT. Translated: CASSLVGGWSNQPQHV.

The chain has TRBV6-6 and TRBJ2-7; 10 nucleotides line up with TRBD2. Germline CDR1 MNHNY, CDR2 SVGAGI (reference sequence). V trimming: 5 bases; J trimming: 5 bases; junction bases outside the gene matches: 9. The CDR3 has 15 amino acids. Here the CDR3 DNA reads TGTGCCAGCAGTGGGCAAGCGGGAGGGGTGAACGAGCAGTACTTC. Protein sequence: CASSGQAGGVNEQYF.

The V and J genes are TRBV27 and TRBJ2-7; 7 nucleotides match TRBD2. Losses at the gene ends were 5 bases for V and 3 bases for J; bases not matched to a gene: 10. Germline V gene sequence: CDR1 MNHEY, CDR2 SMNVEV (reference sequence). The CDR3 runs to 15 residues. The CDR3 DNA reads TGTGCCAGCAGTCCCCAACTAGCGCCTTACTACGAGCAGTACTTC. Protein: CASSPQLAPYYEQYF.

This sequence joins TRBV6-5 and TRBJ1-1; D possibly corresponds to TRBD1 (6 bases). CDR1 is MNHEY and CDR2 is SVGAGI in the germline V gene. Trimming took off 7 bases at V and 1 base at J, with 16 bases between the two ends. This CDR3 comprises 15 residues. This CDR3 is CASIPPGQRNTEAFF. The CDR3 nucleotides read TGTGCCAGCATCCCACCCGGACAGCGGAACACTGAAGCTTTCTTT.

The chain is built from TRBV7-9 and TRBJ2-7; 7 nucleotides agree with TRBD2. The CDR3 spans 15 residues. Germline lookup yields CDR1 SEHNR and CDR2 FQNEAQ (reference sequence). The J segment lost 2 bases and the V segment lost 5 bases, leaving 9 bases of the junction unmatched. The CDR3 nucleotides read TGTGCCAGCAGCAGACAAAGGGAGGGAACCTACGAGCAGTACTTC. It translates to CASSRQREGTYEQYF.

The chain carries TRBV5-6 and TRBJ2-1, with D maybe TRBD2 (6 bases). CDR3 length equals 16 residues. V was clipped by 0 bases and J by 0 bases, with 10 bases between them. In germline, CDR1 is SGHDT, CDR2 YYEEEE. CDR3 protein: CASSLDQGGSYNEQFF. The CDR3 bases are TGTGCCAGCAGCTTGGATCAGGGAGGCTCCTACAATGAGCAGTTCTTC.

This chain uses TRBV6-6 with TRBJ2-1; D is perhaps TRBD2 (6 bases). Germline CDR1 MNHNY, CDR2 SVGAGI (reference sequence). This CDR3 spans 15 amino acids. With 0 bases removed from V and 3 bases from J, the gap between germline ends came to 9 bases. CDR3: CASSYSGTDYNEQFF. DNA for the CDR3: TGTGCCAGCAGTTACTCCGGGACTGACTACAATGAGCAGTTCTTC.

V usage is TRBV7-3 and J usage is TRBJ1-1; D gene ambiguous. This CDR3 spans 15 amino acids. V lost 5 bases and J lost 1, with 14 bases in between. Germline V gene data show CDR1 as SGHTA and CDR2 as FQGTGA. CDR3 loop: CASSPSGGANTEAFF. The CDR3, as DNA: TGTGCCAGCAGCCCTTCCGGCGGAGCGAACACTGAAGCTTTCTTT.

This rearrangement joins TRBV5-1 to TRBJ2-3; 15 nucleotides agree with TRBD2. Germline CDR1 SGHRS, CDR2 YFSETQ. This CDR3 comprises 17 residues. The trim removed 4 bases at V and 3 bases at J, leaving 6 bases unmatched. In nucleotides, the CDR3 is TGCGCCAGCAGCACCGGACTAGCGGGAGGGAGGACAGATACGCAGTATTTT. Its protein is CASSTGLAGGRTDTQYF.

This chain uses TRBV5-1 with TRBJ2-1, with 12 bases fitting TRBD2. The trim removed 3 bases at V and 8 bases at J, leaving 6 bases unmatched. This CDR3 spans 15 amino acids. Germline V CDR1 and CDR2: SGHRS, YFSETQ. In nucleotides, the CDR3 is TGCGCCAGCAGCTGGGAGACTAGCGGGAGCCATGAGCAGTTCTTC. Amino acid sequence: CASSWETSGSHEQFF.

This chain links TRBV28 with TRBJ1-2; 7 bases fit TRBD1. CDR3 size: 18 residues. The V and J ends lost 1 base and 2 bases, in that order; junction bases with no gene match: 13. Germline V CDR1 and CDR2: MDHEN, SYDVKM. In nucleotides, the CDR3 is TGTGCCAGCAGTTTATATCTTGTCCGCGGGACAGAGAACTATGGCTACACCTTC. Encoded protein: CASSLYLVRGTENYGYTF.

The chain has TRBV15 and TRBJ2-2, with 9 bases matching TRBD2. The germline V gene encodes CDR1 LNHNV and CDR2 YYDKDF (reference sequence). The length of the CDR3 is 15 residues. After removal of 6 bases from V and 6 bases from J, the junction contained 8 bases not matched to a gene. The CDR3 loop reads CATRELAGAAGELFF. The CDR3 bases are TGTGCCACCAGGGAATTAGCGGGAGCGGCCGGGGAGCTGTTTTTT.

A single count supports this clone. The genes are TRBV28 and TRBJ1-5; D remains unclear. Germline V gene sequence: CDR1 MDHEN, CDR2 SYDVKM. Trimming shortened V by 4 bases and J by 1 base, and 8 bases separated the two germline ends. The CDR3 runs 14 residues. The CDR3 DNA reads TGTGCCAGCAGTTCCCAGGTGAGCAATCAGCCCCAGCATTTT. It specifies CASSSQVSNQPQHF. The entire variable domain, with the rest obtained from reference TRBV28 and TRBJ1-5, is as follows: DVKVTQSSRYLVKRTGEKVFLECVQDMDHENMFWYRQDPGLGLRLIYFSYDVKMKEKGDIPEGYSVSREKKERFSLILESASTNQTSMYLCASSSQVSNQPQHFGDGTRLSIL.

This sequence joins TRBV19 and TRBJ1-1; D remains ambiguous. This CDR3 is built from 14 residues. Germline loops: CDR1 LNHDA, CDR2 SQIVND (reference sequence). Trimming left V 2 bases short and J 1 base short, with 8 bases between. CDR3 sequence: CASSISPTNTEAFF. For the CDR3, the DNA is TGTGCCAGTAGTATAAGTCCTACGAACACTGAAGCTTTCTTT.

This chain connects TRBV25-1 to TRBJ2-1, with D perhaps TRBD2 (5 bases). CDR1 and CDR2 (germline): MGHDK, SYGVNS. The CDR3 length is 15 residues. V lost 3 bases and J 8 bases, leaving 17 bases between the germline ends. The CDR3 is CASSDSERRRDEQFF. The CDR3 DNA is TGTGCCAGCAGTGACTCTGAGCGGAGGCGGGATGAGCAGTTCTTC.

This clone came up a few times. The chain recombines TRBV5-1 with TRBJ2-2; tentatively, D is TRBD2 (6 bases). The CDR3 length is 16 residues. Germline V gives CDR1 SGHRS, CDR2 YFSETQ. Trimming pared 0 bases from V and 2 bases from J, leaving 11 bases between. This CDR3 reads CASSLGLALNTGELFF. The CDR3 DNA sequence: TGCGCCAGCAGCTTGGGGCTAGCGCTTAACACCGGGGAGCTGTTTTTT.

The CDR3 sequence is CASAPWDSVLATNEKLFF. DNA of the CDR3: TGTGCCAGCGCTCCCTGGGACAGCGTCCTTGCAACTAATGAAAAACTGTTTTTT. V and J are TRBV7-9 and TRBJ1-4; 7 positions match TRBD1. The CDR3 totals 18 residues. Germline V gene sequence: CDR1 SEHNR, CDR2 FQNEAQ (reference sequence). The V and J ends lost 8 bases and 0 bases, in that order; junction bases with no gene match: 15.